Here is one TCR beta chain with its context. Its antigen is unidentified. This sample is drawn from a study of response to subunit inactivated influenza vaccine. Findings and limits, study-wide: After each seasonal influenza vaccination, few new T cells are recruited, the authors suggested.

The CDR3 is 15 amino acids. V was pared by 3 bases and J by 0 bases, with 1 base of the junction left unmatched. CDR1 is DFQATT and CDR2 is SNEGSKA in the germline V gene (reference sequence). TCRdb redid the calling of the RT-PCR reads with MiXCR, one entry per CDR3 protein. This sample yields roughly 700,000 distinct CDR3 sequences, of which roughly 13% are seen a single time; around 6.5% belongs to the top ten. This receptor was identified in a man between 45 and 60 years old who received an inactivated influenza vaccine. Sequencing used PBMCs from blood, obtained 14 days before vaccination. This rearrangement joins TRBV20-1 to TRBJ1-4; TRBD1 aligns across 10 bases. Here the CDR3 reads CSARGQGTTNEKLFF. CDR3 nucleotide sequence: TGCAGTGCTAGGGGACAGGGGACAACTAATGAAAAACTGTTTTTT.